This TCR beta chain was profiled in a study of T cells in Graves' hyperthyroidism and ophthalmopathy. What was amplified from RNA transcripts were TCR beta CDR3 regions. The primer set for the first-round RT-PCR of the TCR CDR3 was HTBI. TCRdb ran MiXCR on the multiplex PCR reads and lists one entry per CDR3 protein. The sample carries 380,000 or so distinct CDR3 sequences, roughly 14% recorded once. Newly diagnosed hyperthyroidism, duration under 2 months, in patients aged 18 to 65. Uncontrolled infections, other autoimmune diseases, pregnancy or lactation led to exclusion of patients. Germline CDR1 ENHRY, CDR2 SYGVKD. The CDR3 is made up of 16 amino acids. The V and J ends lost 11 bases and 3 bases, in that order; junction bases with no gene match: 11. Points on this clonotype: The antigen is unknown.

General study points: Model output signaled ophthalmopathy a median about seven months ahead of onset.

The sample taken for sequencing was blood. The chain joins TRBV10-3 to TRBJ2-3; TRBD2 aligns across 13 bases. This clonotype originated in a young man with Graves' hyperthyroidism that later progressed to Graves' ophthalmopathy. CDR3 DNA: TGTGCCGTCGCCGGGACTAGCGGGGTACAGACAGATACGCAGTATTTT. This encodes CAVAGTSGVQTDTQYF.